One sample yielded the 29 T cell receptor beta chains listed below, sequenced in a study of blood T cells in healthy people across ages. A second PCR of 7 to 11 cycles used a sample-barcoded 5' primer and a J-beta primer mix. Each CDR3 protein is one row after TCRdb ran MiXCR on the 5' RACE reads. The sample carries 950,000 to 1,200,000 distinct CDR3 sequences, around two fifths recorded once. Sequences were obtained from blood. These receptors came from a man between 18 and 35 years old in good health.

The chain has TRBV12-3 or TRBV12-4 and TRBJ1-2; D uncertain. The CDR3 sequence is 14 residues long. V was shortened by 3 bases and J by 2 bases, with 10 bases between the two germline ends. CDR3 sequence: CASSFQLINYGYTF. The CDR3 DNA reads as TGTGCCAGCAGTTTTCAGTTAATCAACTATGGCTACACCTTC.

The chain is built from TRBV18 and TRBJ1-2; possibly TRBD1 for D (6 bases). Germline V CDR1 and CDR2: KGHSH, LQKENI. Between the trimmed V and J ends, which lost 3 bases and 6 bases, there was a span of 20 bases. The CDR3 runs 16 residues. The DNA of the CDR3 is TGTGCCAGCTCACCCACTCATCTAGGACAGACCGATGGCTACACCTTC. Encoded protein: CASSPTHLGQTDGYTF.

The chain is built from TRBV27 and TRBJ2-1; no clear D. Germline values: CDR1 MNHEY, CDR2 SMNVEV (reference sequence). Trimming took off 4 bases at V and 7 bases at J, with 14 bases between the two ends. The length of the CDR3 is 14 residues. The CDR3, as DNA: TGTGCCAGCAGTTACTCCCGGATGGTTAATGAGCAGTTCTTC. It encodes CASSYSRMVNEQFF.

The V and J genes are TRBV7-2 and TRBJ1-2, with TRBD1 matching over 7 bases. CDR1 and CDR2 (germline): SGHTA, FQGNSA. The trim removed 5 bases at V and 5 bases at J, leaving 14 bases unmatched. The CDR3 totals 16 residues. The CDR3 DNA reads as TGTGCCAGCAGCCCAATAACACCTCAGGGGGAATATGGCTACACCTTC. Its translation is CASSPITPQGEYGYTF.

This chain connects TRBV12-3 or TRBV12-4 to TRBJ1-4; 7 positions agree with TRBD1. This CDR3 spans 15 amino acids. The ends lost 6 bases at V and 7 bases at J; junction bases unmatched: 11. The CDR3 sequence is CASSDQGERGEKLFF. CDR3 bases: TGTGCCAGCAGCGACCAGGGGGAAAGAGGTGAAAAACTGTTTTTT.

This chain joins TRBV7-2 and TRBJ1-1; 7 nucleotides agree with TRBD1. CDR3 size: 13 residues. V shed 5 bases and J 6 bases; nucleotides not matched to a gene: 6. The germline gives CDR1 SGHTA, CDR2 FQGNSA. CDR3 sequence reads: CASSTPGQSEAFF. The CDR3 DNA sequence: TGTGCCAGCAGCACCCCGGGACAGTCTGAAGCTTTCTTT.

At least ten counts were recorded for this clonotype. This chain joins TRBV4-3 and TRBJ2-7; TRBD1 is a possible D gene (7 bases). CDR3 length: 15 residues. Trimming took 0 bases from V and 1 from J, leaving 10 bases between them. Germline V lookup: CDR1 LGHNA, CDR2 YSLEER. The CDR3 DNA follows: TGCGCCAGCAGCCAAGACAGGGGGGTTTCCTACGAGCAGTACTTC. This sequence encodes CASSQDRGVSYEQYF.

The gene calls are TRBV5-1 and TRBJ2-7, with no clear D. The CDR3 length is 15 residues. V dropped 5 bases and J dropped 7 bases, with 22 bases sitting between them. Germline CDR1 SGHRS, CDR2 YFSETQ. The CDR3 region has the DNA TGCGCCAGCAGGGTGTTGGGGTTATATGGCAATGAGCAGTACTTC. Amino acid sequence: CASRVLGLYGNEQYF.

This sequence joins TRBV7-8 and TRBJ2-4; the D gene is possibly TRBD1 (5 bases). The last part of the DNA fits TRBJ2-7 better; the J call may be wrong. The CDR3 is 14 amino acids. Per germline, CDR1 SGHVS and CDR2 FQNEAQ. The CDR3 protein is CASSSRSGWYEQYF. In DNA form, the CDR3 reads TGTGCCAGCAGCTCACGATCAGGGTGGTACGAGCAGTACTTC.

This clonotype was observed a few times. The V gene is TRBV11-2, the J gene TRBJ2-5; 9 bases line up with TRBD1. J gave up 2 bases and V 6 bases, and 7 bases lay outside the gene matches. Germline V lookup: CDR1 SGHAT, CDR2 FQNNGV. The CDR3 runs to 15 residues. For the CDR3, the DNA is TGTGCCAGCAGTCGGGACGGGACAGGGCAAGAGACCCAGTACTTC. Translated, it gives CASSRDGTGQETQYF.

The sample holds a few counts of this clonotype. This sequence joins TRBV2 and TRBJ1-1; 10 bases line up with TRBD1. V was clipped by 6 bases and J by 0 bases; unmatched bases: 4. The CDR3 contains 15 residues. Germline assignment: CDR1 SNHLY and CDR2 FYNNEI. The CDR3 bases are TGTGCCAGCAGACCCGGGACAGGGGTGAACACTGAAGCTTTCTTT. Protein product: CASRPGTGVNTEAFF.

V is TRBV29-1 and J is TRBJ1-2; 10 bases line up with TRBD1. After removal of 6 bases from V and 7 bases from J, the junction contained 11 bases not matched to a gene. Germline CDR1 reads SQVTM; CDR2 reads ANQGSEA. The CDR3 has 14 residues. The CDR3 reads CSVPSPGQGFGYTF. DNA for the CDR3: TGCAGCGTCCCTTCCCCGGGACAGGGGTTTGGCTACACCTTC. The full variable domain, with the rest looked up from reference TRBV29-1 and TRBJ1-2, is SAVISQKPSRDICQRGTSLTIQCQVDSQVTMMFWYRQQPGQSLTLIATANQGSEATYESGFVIDKFPISRPNLTFSTLTVSNMSPEDSSIYLCSVPSPGQGFGYTFGSGTRLTVV.

This CDR3 reads CASSEPRQTDTQYF. The CDR3 DNA reads TGTGCCAGCAGCGAACCCCGCCAGACAGATACGCAGTATTTT. The chain has TRBV7-9 and TRBJ2-3; D call uncertain. In germline, CDR1 is SEHNR, CDR2 FQNEAQ (reference sequence). The CDR3 spans 14 residues. The V end lost 5 bases, the J end lost 3 bases, and 12 bases lay between the germline ends.

This clonotype showed up just a few times. The chain has TRBV6-2 or TRBV6-3 and TRBJ1-1; 7 bases match TRBD1. This CDR3 region has 15 residues. After removal of 0 bases from V and 5 bases from J, the junction contained 6 bases not matched to a gene. Germline V gives CDR1 MNHEY, CDR2 SVGEGT. The CDR3 sequence: CASSYSKAGGTEAFF. CDR3 DNA: TGTGCCAGCAGTTACTCGAAAGCAGGGGGGACTGAAGCTTTCTTT.

In this sample, this clonotype turned up once. This chain links TRBV2 with TRBJ1-6; D possibly corresponds to TRBD1 (5 bases). Per germline, CDR1 SNHLY and CDR2 FYNNEI. The germline V and J ends were trimmed by 4 bases and 9 bases, with 10 bases remaining between them. CDR3 size: 13 residues. The DNA for the CDR3 is TGTGCCAGCAGTGGGCAGGGTCGTTCACCCCTCCACTTT. This encodes CASSGQGRSPLHF. Together with reference TRBV2 and TRBJ1-6, the CDR3 gives the full variable domain: EPEVTQTPSHQVTQMGQEVILRCVPISNHLYFYWYRQILGQKVEFLVSFYNNEISEKSEIFDDQFSVERPDGSNFTLKIRSTKLEDSAMYFCASSGQGRSPLHFGNGTRLTVT.

In regard to this clonotype: This may arise from a read error, as a much more abundant clone is one base away. The rearrangement joins TRBV29-1 to TRBJ2-1, with D unresolved. The CDR3 length is 16 residues. V lost 0 bases, J lost 0 bases, and 12 bases lay in between. Germline V gene sequence: CDR1 SQVTM, CDR2 ANQGSEA. CDR3 sequence (DNA): TGCAGCGTTGAAGACCCCGAGAGGAGCTCCTACAATGAGCAGTTCTTC. Translation: CSVEDPERSSYNEQFF.

The chain uses TRBV4-2 and TRBJ1-2; D not certain. With 0 bases removed from V and 4 bases from J, the gap between germline ends came to 12 bases. The germline CDR1 and CDR2 sequences are LGHNA and YNFKEQ. This CDR3 is built from 15 residues. CDR3 sequence (DNA): TGTGCCAGCAGCCAAGATCCCTTGGGGAGCTATGGCTACACCTTC. It encodes CASSQDPLGSYGYTF.

About this clonotype itself: A junction end diverges from the germline sequence, so it may reflect a read error. The CDR3 DNA sequence: TGTGCCAGCAGCTTTTGGGGTAGCAATCGGCCCCAGCATTTT. This sequence encodes CASSFWGSNRPQHF. The genes are TRBV7-2 and TRBJ1-5; D not certain. Germline CDR1 and CDR2: SGHTA and FQGNSA. This CDR3 contains 14 residues.

The chain combines TRBV7-9 with TRBJ1-1; D is undetermined. The CDR3 extends over 12 amino acids. Germline V gene data show CDR1 as SEHNR and CDR2 as FQNEAQ (reference sequence). V lost 2 bases and J 8 bases, leaving 9 bases between the germline ends. The CDR3 DNA sequence: TGTGCCAGCAGCTTAAACTCGGGGGAAGCTTTCTTT. Translated: CASSLNSGEAFF.

This clonotype was seen a handful of times. The chain combines TRBV29-1 with TRBJ2-7, with unresolved D. Trimming took 7 bases from V and 5 from J, leaving 12 bases between them. The CDR3 contains 11 residues. Germline-derived CDR1 and CDR2 are SQVTM and ANQGSEA. The CDR3 reads CSGGTFHEQYF. CDR3 in DNA: TGCAGCGGTGGAACCTTCCACGAGCAGTACTTC.

V and J are TRBV13 and TRBJ2-5; the match to TRBD2 covers 8 bases. Germline V gene sequence: CDR1 PRHDT, CDR2 FYEKMQ (reference sequence). The CDR3 spans 18 residues. V was clipped by 1 base and J by 0 bases; unmatched bases: 10. The CDR3 DNA reads TGTGCCAGCAGCTTAGAGGCCCTAGCGGGTCATAACCAAGAGACCCAGTACTTC. Amino acids: CASSLEALAGHNQETQYF.

This clonotype appeared many times. The chain joins TRBV10-3 to TRBJ2-7; no clear D gene. V lost 2 bases and J 3 bases, leaving 5 bases between the germline ends. This CDR3 has 12 amino acids. Germline V gene sequence: CDR1 ENHRY, CDR2 SYGVKD. The CDR3: CAISEDGYEQYF. CDR3 in DNA: TGTGCCATCAGTGAGGACGGCTACGAGCAGTACTTC.

Many counts were recorded for this clonotype. The V gene is TRBV2, the J gene TRBJ1-2; 9 bases are a match to TRBD1. The CDR3 sequence is 14 residues long. Losses at the gene ends were 7 bases for V and 3 bases for J; bases not matched to a gene: 6. Germline CDR1 and CDR2: SNHLY and FYNNEI. CDR3 amino acids: CASKRTGADYGYTF. Written as DNA, the CDR3 is TGTGCCAGCAAGAGGACAGGGGCGGACTATGGCTACACCTTC.

The J gene is TRBJ2-6, the V gene TRBV15; D gene uncertain. Trimming removed 0 bases at V and 0 bases at J, with 9 bases between. This CDR3 contains 17 residues. The V gene's germline CDR1 is LNHNV and CDR2 YYDKDF (reference sequence). The CDR3 DNA is TGTGCCACCAGCAGAGAGTACAGCTCCTCTGGGGCCAACGTCCTGACTTTC. This codes for CATSREYSSSGANVLTF.

This clonotype was seen at least ten times. The chain joins TRBV6-2 or TRBV6-3 to TRBJ2-1; either TRBD1 or TRBD2 may supply D (6 bases each). This CDR3 spans 14 amino acids. Germline CDR1 and CDR2: MNHEY and SVGEGT. Trimming cost V 8 bases and J 0 bases, with 11 bases left between them. CDR3 protein: CASRGPPSYNEQFF. DNA for the CDR3: TGTGCCAGCCGGGGGCCTCCCTCCTACAATGAGCAGTTCTTC.

This clonotype occurred a few times. The genes are TRBV20-1 and TRBJ1-2; the match to TRBD1 covers 8 bases. This CDR3 region has 14 residues. The germline V gene encodes CDR1 DFQATT and CDR2 SNEGSKA (reference sequence). The V segment lost 3 bases and the J segment 2 bases; nucleotides outside the gene matches: 5. The CDR3 is CSARRQGANYGYTF. The DNA for the CDR3 is TGCAGTGCTAGGAGGCAGGGGGCGAACTATGGCTACACCTTC.

This clonotype was seen only a few times. The J gene is TRBJ1-2, the V gene TRBV25-1, with unresolved D. The CDR3 is made up of 13 amino acids. The V end lost 2 bases, the J end lost 8 bases, and 12 bases lay between the germline ends. Germline CDR1 reads MGHDK; CDR2 reads SYGVNS. The CDR3 loop reads CASSEGSLGGYTF. The CDR3 region has the DNA TGTGCCAGCAGTGAAGGCAGTTTGGGGGGCTACACCTTC.

The chain links TRBV6-5 to TRBJ2-1; D is unresolved. The germline V and J ends were trimmed by 2 bases and 3 bases, with 11 bases remaining between them. The CDR3 loop spans 15 amino acids. Germline V gives CDR1 MNHEY, CDR2 SVGAGI. CDR3 sequence reads: CASSYLGSIYNEQFF. The CDR3, as DNA: TGTGCCAGCAGTTACCTTGGTTCCATCTACAATGAGCAGTTCTTC.

The chain has TRBV2 and TRBJ1-4; D is possibly TRBD1 (6 bases). V was cut by 7 bases and J by 0 bases, with 12 bases left in between. From germline, CDR1 is SNHLY and CDR2 FYNNEI. The CDR3 extends over 15 amino acids. The chain's CDR3 is CASNPGATTNEKLFF. CDR3 DNA: TGTGCCAGCAATCCGGGGGCCACAACTAATGAAAAACTGTTTTTT. The full variable domain, rest sourced from reference TRBV2 and TRBJ1-4, is EPEVTQTPSHQVTQMGQEVILRCVPISNHLYFYWYRQILGQKVEFLVSFYNNEISEKSEIFDDQFSVERPDGSNFTLKIRSTKLEDSAMYFCASNPGATTNEKLFFGSGTQLSVL.